The present TCR beta chain was sequenced within a study of long-term antiretroviral therapy in people with HIV. The assay used was immunoSEQ (version v3.0), run at survey level. The data were produced by immunoSEQ multiplex PCR, yet TCRdb's version contains in-frame clones alone and is incomplete. In the table there are 19,000 or so clones, 80% of which are singletons. Details on this clone: The target antigen is unknown.

Germline CDR1 SQVTM, CDR2 ANQGSEA. Trimming removed 7 bases at V and 9 bases at J, with 16 bases between. The CDR3 consists of 12 residues. General study points: Upon ART, diversity increased but remained lower than transplant donor controls.

V and J are TRBV29-1 and TRBJ2-1, with D possibly matching TRBD2 (5 bases). The receptor comes from a woman aged 40 to 50 with HIV. This specimen was unsorted PBMCs, taken 0.2 years after starting antiretroviral therapy. CDR3 amino acids: CSATEGFAEQFF. CDR3 in DNA: TGCAGCGCTACCGAGGGTTTCGCTGAGCAGTTCTTC.